This T cell receptor (beta chain) was found in a study of blood T cell repertoires in COVID-19. The wider study: Whether acute or convalescent, the COVID-19 samples came from the United States, Italy and Spain.

This clone was detected once. The CDR3 runs to 17 residues. Trimming removed 5 bases at V and 2 bases at J, with 22 bases between. Per germline, CDR1 SGHTA and CDR2 FQGNSA. TCRdb's copy holds only in-frame clones and misses some; the assay was immunoSEQ multiplex PCR. The data contain more than 200,000 clones, roughly 83% of them singletons. The clonotype originates from a man aged 35 to 55 with acute or convalescent COVID-19. The chain uses TRBV7-2 and TRBJ2-7, with D perhaps TRBD2 (6 bases). The sample was peripheral blood. CDR3: CASSPRDSRRPPYEQYF. The CDR3 bases are TGTGCCAGCAGCCCCCGGGACTCAAGGCGACCTCCCTACGAGCAGTACTTC.